This T cell receptor beta chain emerged from a study of T cell responses to AZD1222 COVID-19 vaccine. Study-level results: In the spike-specific TCR repertoire, nearly half reportedly target unmutated variant regions. The donor group comprised mostly white British people and more females; the analysis possibly underestimated clonal diversity.

Some clones are missing from TCRdb's copy, which holds only in-frame ones; the method was immunoSEQ multiplex PCR. The table shows some 110,000 clones, with roughly nine tenths occurring only once. On this clone itself: Its antigen is not identified.

The CDR3 extends over 12 amino acids. V was shortened by 5 bases and J by 0 bases, with 8 bases between the two germline ends. The germline V gene encodes CDR1 SQVTM and CDR2 ANQGSEA. The source was peripheral blood, collected 28 days after the second AZD1222 dose. This TCR was sampled from an adult who received the AZD1222 COVID-19 vaccine. V and J are TRBV29-1 and TRBJ2-7; D perhaps matches TRBD1 (5 bases). Here the CDR3 reads CSVKTDSYEQYF. CDR3 DNA: TGCAGCGTTAAGACAGACTCCTACGAGCAGTACTTC.